This TCR beta chain was identified in a study of cytomegalovirus exposure and HLA in healthy donors. Trimming at V came to 4 bases and at J to 6 bases, leaving 1 base not matched to a gene. The germline CDR1 and CDR2 sequences are LGHNA and YSLEER. This CDR3 contains 13 residues. Study-wide results and limits: The records held CMV serostatus as the only immune exposure information. Productive status was seen about 90% or about 30% of the time for most TCR beta V segments in an earlier analysis. After further analysis at a later stage, around 17,000 TCR beta sequences were associated with HLA alleles at 0.05 false discovery rate.

Participants comprised healthy donors of bone marrow. This clone was found once. Its cognate antigen is unknown. Both 60 Vbeta primers and 13 Jbeta primers went into the PCR. Sequencing used immunoSEQ multiplex PCR; TCRdb keeps in-frame clones, though not all of them. The table has a few hundred thousand clones, approximately 79% seen once. The clonotype comes from a man aged 18 to 30 in good health and CMV-seronegative. The chain recombines TRBV4-3 with TRBJ1-5, with TRBD1 matching 9 bases. The sample was PBMCs. CDR3 loop: CASSRDRAQPQHF. The CDR3 DNA follows: TGCGCCAGCAGCCGGGACAGGGCTCAGCCCCAGCATTTT.